A selection of T cell receptor beta chains follows, all from one sample in a study of Graves' ophthalmopathy and Graves' hyperthyroidism. One entry per CDR3 protein, called by TCRdb with MiXCR from the multiplex PCR reads. Altogether 300,000 to 350,000 distinct CDR3 sequences are present, roughly 16% being singletons, with the ten largest covering about 12%. Sequenced: peripheral blood. The receptors here all came from an adult man with Graves' ophthalmopathy. Each CDR3 is given with its conserved first and last residue. Each record gives: CDR3 length, V gene, J gene, CDR3 protein.

>15|TRBV11-2|TRBJ2-5
CASSLDLPRQETQYF
>15|TRBV28|TRBJ2-7
CASTSQADRSYEQYF
>13|TRBV29-1|TRBJ1-1
CSGNTGVGTEAFF
>15|TRBV6-1|TRBJ1-2
CASSQSGLGSYGYTF
>17|TRBV7-8|TRBJ2-7
CASSLALIAQGAYEQYF
>14|TRBV9|TRBJ2-5
CASSSDRVGETQYF
>13|TRBV30|TRBJ1-2
CAWKTGRDYGYTF
>12|TRBV28|TRBJ1-5
CASSTPAVPQHF
>14|TRBV6-1|TRBJ2-4
CASSEALRGNIQYF
>16|TRBV11-2|TRBJ2-5
CASSLGLAGRGETQYF
>13|TRBV7-2|TRBJ1-1
CASSLYPNTEAFF
>17|TRBV6-5|TRBJ1-2
CASSYRGSTTSLYGYTF
>15|TRBV6-1|TRBJ1-3
CASSSGTASGNTIYF
>14|TRBV12-3/TRBV12-4|TRBJ2-7
CASSLGGYSYEQYF
>14|TRBV30|TRBJ2-2
CAWSASGGTGELFF
>13|TRBV12-3/TRBV12-4|TRBJ2-2
CASSLLATGELFF
>14|TRBV12-3/TRBV12-4|TRBJ2-2
CASSLGIHTGELFF
>15|TRBV6-2/TRBV6-3|TRBJ2-7
CASSYSSRFSYEQYF
>14|TRBV5-1|TRBJ2-2
CASSLWPPGVELFF
>16|TRBV18|TRBJ2-5
CASSPDYNRGGETQYF
>15|TRBV24-1|TRBJ1-5
CATSEGQLSGQPQHF
>12|TRBV6-1|TRBJ2-7
CANEGDGYEQYF
>15|TRBV29-1|TRBJ1-3
CSVGEAGGFGNTIYF
>16|TRBV5-1|TRBJ2-7
CASSLAGTVPSYEQYF
>14|TRBV29-1|TRBJ1-2
CSVEGVRANYGYTF
>15|TRBV12-3/TRBV12-4|TRBJ2-2
CASRPGLVGAGELFF
>16|TRBV7-3|TRBJ2-2
CASSQDGTNVGGELFF
>16|TRBV4-1|TRBJ1-5
CASSQEPGRFNQPQHF
>12|TRBV29-1|TRBJ1-2
CSVGGGSRGYTF
>14|TRBV28|TRBJ1-6
CASSLRRLNSPLHF
>15|TRBV25-1|TRBJ1-2
CASSQGQGAFYGYTF
>15|TRBV20-1|TRBJ2-5
CSAPMTSGRQETQYF
>13|TRBV7-9|TRBJ1-1
CASSLASGGEAFF
>13|TRBV12-5|TRBJ1-5
CASGLGSDQPQHF
>15|TRBV7-2|TRBJ1-1
CASSRRQGAPTEAFF
>15|TRBV11-1|TRBJ2-3
CASSLTAGSTDTQYF
>16|TRBV13|TRBJ2-7
CASSLGLAGTHYEQYF